A selection of T cell receptor beta chains follows, all from one sample in a study of blood T cell repertoires in COVID-19. The data were produced by immunoSEQ multiplex PCR, yet TCRdb's version contains in-frame clones alone and is incomplete. This sample has about 250,000 clones, with around 89% found just once. Input material: PBMCs or T cells enriched from blood (not recorded which). These receptors were obtained from a woman between 50 and 59 years old who had recovered from COVID-19. CDR3s include the opening cysteine and the closing phenylalanine or tryptophan. The D gene is left open where the match is weak. For some rows the clone size is stated as once, few or many, or as a class when expanded; others skip it.

clone size,J gene,D gene,V gene,CDR3 protein,CDR3 DNA
-,TRBJ1-1,-,TRBV6-4,CASSETPNTEAFF,TGTGCCAGCAGTGAAACACCTAACACTGAAGCTTTCTTT
-,TRBJ1-6,TRBD1,TRBV5-6,CASSLGPGQPNSPLHF,TGTGCCAGCAGCTTGGGACCGGGACAGCCAAATTCACCCCTCCACTTT
-,TRBJ1-1,-,TRBV28,CASSLPPQPNEAFF,TGTGCCAGCAGTCTCCCCCCCCAACCTAATGAAGCTTTCTTT
few,TRBJ1-2,-,TRBV6-1,CASSELSRNYGYTF,TGTGCCAGCAGTGAACTGAGTCGGAACTATGGCTACACCTTC
few,TRBJ2-1,-,TRBV30,CAWSETDNEQFF,TGTGCCTGGAGTGAGACAGACAATGAGCAGTTCTTC
once,TRBJ2-7,TRBD2,TRBV2,CAIGGDYEQYF,TGTGCCATCGGGGGGGATTACGAGCAGTACTTC
-,TRBJ1-5,TRBD1,TRBV12-5,CASGDGMGTGGKYSNQPQHF,TGTGCTAGTGGCGACGGGATGGGGACAGGGGGCAAATATAGCAATCAGCCCCAGCATTTT
-,TRBJ1-1,-,TRBV6-2/TRBV6-3,CASSTTGLSTEAFF,TGTGCCAGCAGTACGACCGGGTTGAGCACTGAAGCTTTCTTT
-,TRBJ2-7,-,TRBV20-1,CSASNRLRGMSEQYF,TGCAGTGCTAGTAACAGGCTAAGGGGTATGAGCGAGCAGTACTTC
once,TRBJ1-1,-,TRBV27,CASSLPGVEAFF,TGTGCCAGCAGTCTCCCCGGGGTAGAAGCTTTCTTT